This T cell receptor (beta chain) was sequenced in a study of T cells in narcolepsy. Here immunoSEQ multiplex PCR was the method, and the copy in TCRdb shows in-frame clones only, minus some. This sample has under 40,000 clones, with roughly 87% found just once. Germline V lookup: CDR1 MGHDK, CDR2 SYGVNS. CDR3 size: 13 residues. As for this clone: At one end the junction does not follow the germline gene, possibly because of a read error.

What was sequenced was memory (CD45RA-) CD4+ T cells from blood. The V call is TRBV25-1, the J call TRBJ1-1, with D unclear. This receptor was identified in a human donor in good health. In DNA, the CDR3 is TGTGCCAGCAGTGACGGGTCTCCCCCTGAGGCTTTCTTT. It specifies CASSDGSPPEAFF.